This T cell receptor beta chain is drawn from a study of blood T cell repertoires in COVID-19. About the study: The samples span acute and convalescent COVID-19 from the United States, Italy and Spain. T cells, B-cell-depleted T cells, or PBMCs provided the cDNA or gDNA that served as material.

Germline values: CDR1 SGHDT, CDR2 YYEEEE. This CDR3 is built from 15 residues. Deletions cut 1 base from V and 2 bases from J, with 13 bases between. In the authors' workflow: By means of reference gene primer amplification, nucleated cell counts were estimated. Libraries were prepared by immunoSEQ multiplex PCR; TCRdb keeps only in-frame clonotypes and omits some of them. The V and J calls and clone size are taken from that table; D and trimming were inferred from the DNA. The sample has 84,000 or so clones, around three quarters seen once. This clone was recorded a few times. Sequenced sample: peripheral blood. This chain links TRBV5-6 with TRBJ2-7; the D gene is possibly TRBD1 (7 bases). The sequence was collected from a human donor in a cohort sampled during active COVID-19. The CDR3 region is CASSLQSRGAYEQYF. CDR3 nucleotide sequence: TGTGCCAGCAGCTTGCAATCCAGGGGGGCCTACGAGCAGTACTTC.